This T cell receptor (beta chain) was obtained from a study of regulatory T cells in long-lasting Graves disease. General observations from the study: Repertoires from persistent disease leaned toward TRBV28, TRBJ1-2 and TRBJ2-5.

To note about this clonotype: The antigen is unknown.

Combining iRepertoire HTBI primers with Arm-PCR of CDR3 regions, the authors built TCR beta libraries. MiXCR, run by TCRdb on the multiplex PCR reads, gives a single entry per CDR3 protein. This table has 400,000 to 500,000 distinct CDR3 sequences, 12% to 15% appearing once. Trimming removed 5 bases from V and 1 base from J; junction bases left unmatched: 7. This CDR3 contains 15 residues. Germline CDR1 and CDR2: PRHDT and FYEKMQ (reference sequence). Time point: newly diagnosed GD, antithyroid drugs for less than 3 months. Extracted PBMC RNA gave rise to the TCR library. Graves' disease diagnosis used American Thyroid Association guidelines. This sample was also put to use in a study of T cells in Graves' hyperthyroidism and ophthalmopathy.

The V and J genes are TRBV13 and TRBJ1-2, with 7 nucleotides matching TRBD1. This sample comprised peripheral blood mononuclear cells (PBMCs), obtained at new diagnosis, from a patient treated with antithyroid drugs. This sequence originates from a woman aged 45-65 years with Graves disease. The CDR3: CASSPDRQGNYGYTF. The CDR3 bases are TGTGCCAGCAGCCCCGACCGACAGGGTAACTATGGCTACACCTTC. Based on the CDR3 plus reference TRBV13 and TRBJ1-2, the full variable domain is AAGVIQSPRHLIKEKRETATLKCYPIPRHDTVYWYQQGPGQDPQFLISFYEKMQSDKGSIPDRFSAQQFSDYHSELNMSSLELGDSALYFCASSPDRQGNYGYTFGSGTRLTVV.